Following are 31 T cell receptor beta chains from one sample sequenced in a study of T-cell reconstitution after alpha-beta-depleted transplantation in children. Preparation of the TCRbeta library involved a method that used unique molecular identifiers. TCRdb re-derived calls from the PCR reads in MiXCR, one entry per CDR3 protein. This table holds over 300,000 distinct CDR3 sequences, 9% to 12% found once. The sample in question was PBMCs from the stem cell graft donor, obtained from the stem cell graft. The origin of the receptors is a human donor who donated a stem cell graft to a child with acute lymphoblastic leukemia.

Only one count was recorded for this clonotype. V gene TRBV4-2 combines with J gene TRBJ2-6, with 8 bases aligning to TRBD1. Germline loops: CDR1 LGHNA, CDR2 YNFKEQ. The J segment lost 0 bases and the V segment lost 4 bases, leaving 5 bases of the junction unmatched. The CDR3 is 17 residues long. CDR3 sequence reads: CASSLRDRSSGANVLTF. The CDR3 DNA reads as TGTGCCAGCAGCCTCCGGGACAGGAGCTCTGGGGCCAACGTCCTGACTTTC.

The gene calls are TRBV6-5 and TRBJ2-7, with TRBD1 matching over 10 bases. From germline, CDR1 is MNHEY and CDR2 SVGAGI. J gave up 7 bases and V 0 bases, and 12 bases lay outside the gene matches. This CDR3 comprises 17 residues. The CDR3 coding sequence is TGTGCCAGCAGTTACTCGACACTGACAGGGGGCTCGGGTGAGCAGTACTTC. Translating gives CASSYSTLTGGSGEQYF.

This clonotype occurred a few times. Sequence at one end of the junction differs from germline and may be a read error. The rearrangement links TRBV27 to TRBJ2-5; D unclear. Germline values: CDR1 MNHEY, CDR2 SMNVEV (reference sequence). The CDR3 consists of 9 residues. The CDR3 loop is CASSPLLEF. The DNA of the CDR3 is TGTGCCAGCAGTCCCCTGTTAGAATTC.

This clonotype occurred many times. J is TRBJ2-5 and V is TRBV4-1; D may correspond to TRBD1 or TRBD2 (5 bases each). From germline, CDR1 is MGHRA and CDR2 YSYEKL. The CDR3 is 15 residues long. Trimming stripped 0 bases from V and 6 bases from J, with 14 bases between. The CDR3 loop reads CASSQDRRGVQTQYF. CDR3 bases: TGCGCCAGCAGCCAAGATCGGCGAGGGGTTCAGACCCAGTACTTC.

This rearrangement joins TRBV27 to TRBJ1-4; D unclear. Trimming took 6 bases from V and 4 from J, leaving 12 bases between them. The germline CDR1 and CDR2 sequences are MNHEY and SMNVEV (reference sequence). The CDR3 extends over 14 amino acids. The DNA for the CDR3 is TGTGCCAGCAGAGAATGGCTGGTTAATGAAAAACTGTTTTTT. Amino acids: CASREWLVNEKLFF.

The rearrangement joins TRBV4-1 to TRBJ1-2; D might be TRBD1 (5 bases). The CDR3 length is 12 residues. Trimming removed 0 bases at V and 8 bases at J, with 7 bases between. CDR1 is MGHRA and CDR2 is YSYEKL in the germline V gene. This CDR3 is CASSQDAGGYTF. The CDR3 nucleotides read TGCGCCAGCAGCCAAGACGCAGGGGGCTACACCTTC.

Worth noting for this clonotype: One end of the junction is discordant with germline, which a read error may explain. The J gene is TRBJ1-1, the V gene TRBV25-1; D is possibly TRBD1 (5 bases). CDR1 and CDR2 (germline): MGHDK, SYGVNS. The CDR3 runs to 12 residues. CDR3 coding DNA: TGTGCCAGCAGTGGTAGGGGAAACCCGAGGATCTTT. Its translation is CASSGRGNPRIF.

This clonotype was seen a few times. This chain uses TRBV28 with TRBJ2-1; 7 bases line up with TRBD1. The CDR3 loop spans 12 amino acids. Germline V gene data show CDR1 as MDHEN and CDR2 as SYDVKM. The J segment lost 14 bases and the V segment lost 6 bases, leaving 10 bases of the junction unmatched. The CDR3 DNA reads as TGTGCCAGCAGATATTTCCCGGGACAGAAGTTCTTC. Its protein is CASRYFPGQKFF.

This clonotype was seen more than once but under ten times. The chain links TRBV12-3 or TRBV12-4 to TRBJ1-2; D remains unclear. This CDR3 is 15 amino acids long. The V end lost 2 bases, the J end lost 0 bases, and 10 bases lay between the germline ends. DNA for the CDR3: TGTGCCAGCAGTTTATCGGGCATCACTAACTATGGCTACACCTTC. It translates to CASSLSGITNYGYTF.

J is TRBJ2-7 and V is TRBV7-8; D gene ambiguous. Per the germline V gene, CDR1 is SGHVS and CDR2 is FQNEAQ. Trimming pared 6 bases from V and 7 bases from J, leaving 19 bases between. The CDR3 spans 14 residues. CDR3 sequence: CASRRFGRDGEQYF. As DNA, the CDR3 is TGTGCCAGCAGGAGATTTGGACGCGATGGGGAGCAGTACTTC. The full variable domain, with the rest looked up from reference TRBV7-8 and TRBJ2-7, is GAGVSQSPRYKVAKRGQDVALRCDPISGHVSLFWYQQALGQGPEFLTYFQNEAQLDKSGLPSDRFFAERPEGSVSTLKIQRTQQEDSAVYLCASRRFGRDGEQYFGPGTRLTVT.

V gene TRBV4-1 combines with J gene TRBJ2-7; TRBD2 matches at 8 bases. The V and J ends lost 1 base and 0 bases, in that order; junction bases with no gene match: 5. Germline assignment: CDR1 MGHRA and CDR2 YSYEKL. The CDR3 has 16 residues. The CDR3 DNA reads TGCGCCAGCAGCCAAGTGTTGCGGGGGGACTCCTACGAGCAGTACTTC. This translates into CASSQVLRGDSYEQYF.

In its sample, this clonotype was seen a few times. The chain uses TRBV20-1 and TRBJ2-7; D is perhaps TRBD2 (5 bases). V lost 5 bases and J 0 bases, leaving 14 bases between the germline ends. The CDR3 runs 14 residues. Germline values: CDR1 DFQATT, CDR2 SNEGSKA (reference sequence). The CDR3, as DNA: TGCAGTGCTGCCCCGGGGTCGATCTCCTACGAGCAGTACTTC. As protein: CSAAPGSISYEQYF.

This clonotype was detected many times. The rearrangement links TRBV5-6 to TRBJ2-3, with a weak D call TRBD2 (6 bases). Looked up from germline, CDR1 is SGHDT and CDR2 is YYEEEE. This CDR3 contains 16 residues. V was pared by 0 bases and J by 4 bases, with 15 bases between. The CDR3 protein is CASSLDVSGRADTQYF. CDR3 nucleotide sequence: TGTGCCAGCAGCTTGGATGTTTCCGGGAGAGCAGATACGCAGTATTTT.

The chain has TRBV20-1 and TRBJ2-7; TRBD2 agrees at 7 bases. Trimming cost V 5 bases and J 2 bases; bases outside gene matches: 6. The CDR3 has 13 residues. The V gene's germline CDR1 is DFQATT and CDR2 SNEGSKA (reference sequence). The DNA for the CDR3 is TGCAGTGCTGAGGACGGGAGGCCCTACGAGCAGTACTTC. Its translation: CSAEDGRPYEQYF.

This clonotype was detected many times. The junction does not match germline at one end; this may be a read error. This rearrangement joins TRBV9 to TRBJ2-6; tentatively, D is TRBD1 (5 bases). The CDR3 sequence is 14 residues long. Germline lookup yields CDR1 SGDLS and CDR2 YYNGEE. CDR3 coding DNA: TGTGCCAGCAGCGTAGGGGCTGGGGCCAACTTCCTGACTTTC. Protein sequence: CASSVGAGANFLTF.

A few counts support this clonotype. V gene TRBV5-5 combines with J gene TRBJ2-1; weak D call: TRBD2 (6 bases). V was shortened by 0 bases and J by 0 bases, with 10 bases between the two germline ends. Germline-derived CDR1 and CDR2 are SGHKS and YYEKEE (reference sequence). The CDR3 length is 16 residues. CDR3 in DNA: TGTGCCAGCAGCTTGGACCGGAGGGACTCCTACAATGAGCAGTTCTTC. This encodes CASSLDRRDSYNEQFF.

The chain links TRBV30 to TRBJ2-7; tentatively, D is TRBD1 (6 bases). Germline values: CDR1 GTSNPN, CDR2 SVGIG (reference sequence). The CDR3 sequence is 14 residues long. The V and J ends lost 1 base and 5 bases respectively, with 15 bases between them. This CDR3 is CAWSETGFGDEQYF. The CDR3, as DNA: TGTGCCTGGAGTGAAACAGGGTTCGGCGACGAGCAGTACTTC.

This clonotype was seen repeatedly, ten times or more. The CDR3 coding sequence is TGTGCCAGCAGCGTACAAGTAACCCCGACTCCCAATGAGCAGTTCTTC. Its translation: CASSVQVTPTPNEQFF. This chain joins TRBV9 and TRBJ2-1; D is unresolved. This CDR3 spans 16 amino acids. Between the trimmed V and J ends, which lost 1 base and 6 bases, there was a span of 17 bases. Germline CDR1 and CDR2: SGDLS and YYNGEE. The variable domain in full, completed from reference TRBV9 and TRBJ2-1, reads DSGVTQTPKHLITATGQRVTLRCSPRSGDLSVYWYQQSLDQGLQFLIQYYNGEERAKGNILERFSAQQFPDLHSELNLSSLELGDSALYFCASSVQVTPTPNEQFFGPGTRLTVL.

This chain uses TRBV20-1 with TRBJ2-3; perhaps TRBD1 as D (5 bases). Per the germline V gene, CDR1 is DFQATT and CDR2 is SNEGSKA (reference sequence). The CDR3 runs 14 residues. With 1 base removed from V and 3 bases from J, the gap between germline ends came to 11 bases. CDR3 nucleotide sequence: TGCAGTGCTAGAGTAGGGGATGGGACAGATACGCAGTATTTT. It codes for CSARVGDGTDTQYF.

This clonotype was seen a handful of times. The rearrangement links TRBV10-3 to TRBJ2-1, with 12 positions matching TRBD2. V lost 3 bases to trimming and J lost 7 bases; unmatched junction nucleotides: 10. The CDR3 consists of 17 residues. CDR1 is ENHRY and CDR2 is SYGVKD in the germline V gene. The CDR3 DNA follows: TGTGCCATCAGTGATTCCGGACTAGCGGGAAGGGGTAATGAGCAGTTCTTC. It codes for CAISDSGLAGRGNEQFF.

This clonotype was observed many times. V usage is TRBV20-1 and J usage is TRBJ1-1; TRBD1 aligns across 10 bases. The CDR3 consists of 16 residues. Germline V CDR1 and CDR2: DFQATT, SNEGSKA (reference sequence). The V segment lost 4 bases and the J segment 0 bases; nucleotides outside the gene matches: 8. As DNA, the CDR3 is TGCAGTGCTATCCCCGGGACAGGGGTTTTGAACACTGAAGCTTTCTTT. Its protein product is CSAIPGTGVLNTEAFF.

This clonotype was counted only a few times. The rearrangement links TRBV7-8 to TRBJ2-2, with D unclear. Germline lookup yields CDR1 SGHVS and CDR2 FQNEAQ. This CDR3 spans 13 amino acids. With 8 bases removed from V and 5 bases from J, the gap between germline ends came to 12 bases. The CDR3 region is CASQTPRTGELFF. CDR3 in DNA: TGTGCCAGCCAGACTCCCCGAACCGGGGAGCTGTTTTTT.

This clonotype was counted at least ten times. CDR3 DNA sequence: TGTGCCAGCAGCATCCGGGAGTCAGATACGCAGTATTTT. Translation: CASSIRESDTQYF. The chain has TRBV7-3 and TRBJ2-3, with D possibly TRBD2 on 6 matching bases. The CDR3 has 13 residues. CDR1 is SGHTA and CDR2 is FQGTGA in the germline V gene. The V and J ends lost 5 bases and 4 bases respectively, with 10 bases between them.

This clonotype was picked up many times. The chain is built from TRBV20-1 and TRBJ2-5; 8 bases match TRBD1. After removal of 0 bases from V and 4 bases from J, the junction contained 7 bases not matched to a gene. Per the germline V gene, CDR1 is DFQATT and CDR2 is SNEGSKA (reference sequence). The CDR3 has 15 amino acids. CDR3 nucleotide sequence: TGCAGTGCTAGAGACATACAGGGGGTAGGAGAGACCCAGTACTTC. This gives the protein CSARDIQGVGETQYF.

This clonotype has only a few counts. The gene calls are TRBV5-1 and TRBJ2-1; D may match TRBD1 or TRBD2 (6 bases each). The CDR3 sequence is 16 residues long. In germline, CDR1 is SGHRS, CDR2 YFSETQ. Trimming took 4 bases from V and 0 from J, leaving 14 bases between them. The CDR3 protein is CASSRLGGHSYNEQFF. The CDR3 DNA sequence: TGCGCCAGCAGCAGACTCGGGGGCCACTCCTACAATGAGCAGTTCTTC.

There are a few counts of this clonotype. V usage is TRBV7-3 and J usage is TRBJ2-1, with D perhaps TRBD1 or TRBD2 (5 bases each). This CDR3 has 14 residues. The germline V gene has CDR1 SGHTA and CDR2 FQGTGA. Trimming shortened V by 2 bases and J by 4 bases, and 9 bases separated the two germline ends. CDR3 sequence reads: CASSLLGEYNEQFF. CDR3 DNA: TGTGCCAGCAGCTTACTGGGGGAGTACAATGAGCAGTTCTTC.

DNA for the CDR3: TGTGCCAGCAGTTTAACGTGGACAGGAACTTACGAGCAGTACTTC. Amino acids: CASSLTWTGTYEQYF. This chain joins TRBV27 and TRBJ2-7; 7 bases fit TRBD1. V gave up 2 bases and J gave up 4 bases; unmatched junction bases: 8. This CDR3 is built from 15 residues. Germline assignment: CDR1 MNHEY and CDR2 SMNVEV (reference sequence).

This clonotype was observed a few times. The genes are TRBV7-9 and TRBJ1-2; 7 bases line up with TRBD1. Germline values: CDR1 SEHNR, CDR2 FQNEAQ (reference sequence). The V segment lost 1 base and the J segment 4 bases; nucleotides outside the gene matches: 9. The CDR3 extends over 16 amino acids. The CDR3 DNA follows: TGTGCCAGCAGCTTAGGTACTGGACAGGCGCGCTATGGCTACACCTTC. This translates into CASSLGTGQARYGYTF. The entire variable domain, with the rest obtained from reference TRBV7-9 and TRBJ1-2, is as follows: DTGVSQNPRHKITKRGQNVTFRCDPISEHNRLYWYRQTLGQGPEFLTYFQNEAQLEKSRLLSDRFSAERPKGSFSTLEIQRTEQGDSAMYLCASSLGTGQARYGYTFGSGTRLTVV.

The table lists this clonotype with a few counts. The rearrangement joins TRBV6-2 or TRBV6-3 to TRBJ1-1; D is uncertain. CDR3 length equals 14 residues. Trimming removed 4 bases at V and 1 base at J, with 10 bases between. Germline V CDR1 and CDR2: MNHEY, SVGEGT. This CDR3 reads CASSSSDTNTEAFF. The CDR3 bases are TGTGCCAGCAGTTCCTCCGACACGAACACTGAAGCTTTCTTT.

This chain uses TRBV29-1 with TRBJ1-5; the D gene is possibly TRBD1 (6 bases). CDR3 size: 13 residues. Trimming took off 5 bases at V and 7 bases at J, with 15 bases between the two ends. Germline assignment: CDR1 SQVTM and CDR2 ANQGSEA. Here the CDR3 reads CSVKGGPDQPQHF. In DNA, the CDR3 is TGCAGCGTTAAAGGGGGGCCCGACCAGCCCCAGCATTTT.

The V call is TRBV7-6, the J call TRBJ1-4, with 8 positions matching TRBD1. The CDR3 has 14 amino acids. V was pared by 5 bases and J by 7 bases, with 6 bases of the junction left unmatched. Germline CDR1 and CDR2: SGHVS and FNYEAQ. Here the CDR3 DNA reads TGTGCCAGCAGCCCGCCGGGACAGGTTGAAAAACTGTTTTTT. Residues: CASSPPGQVEKLFF.